This T cell receptor beta chain was obtained from a study of human T cells and chemical hapten exposure. Study summary: Patches that contained 0.01% DPC were applied to the upper back and read at 6 days.

Overall study results and limits: Unchanged with DPC sensitization were TCRs above 1 in 1000 frequency.

This CDR3 contains 14 residues. Trimming removed 4 bases from V and 10 bases from J; junction bases left unmatched: 5. Notes on this clonotype: Its antigen remains unidentified.

Time point: pre-sensitization, week 0. The sample's treatment: therapeutic diphenylcyclopropenone sensitization with weekly scalp DPC. TCRdb re-derived calls from the RACE reads in MiXCR, one entry per CDR3 protein. The sample yields 250,000 to 300,000 distinct CDR3 sequences, just under 8% seen once. The rearrangement links TRBV12-3 or TRBV12-4 to TRBJ2-1; 12 positions match TRBD2. This clonotype was sampled from a young man with alopecia areata. Some clones in this sample may be carry-over from other donors' samples. The specimen was whole blood, collected in connection with sensitization to the hapten diphenylcyclopropenone (DPC). In DNA form, the CDR3 reads TGTGCCAGCAGTTCTAGCGGGGGGGGCATCGAGCAGTTCTTC. Translating gives CASSSSGGGIEQFF.